Below are 9 T cell receptor beta chains sequenced from a single sample in a study of regulatory T cells in long-lasting Graves disease. Time point given: newly diagnosed GD, antithyroid drugs for less than 3 months. TCR sequences were obtained from RNA taken from PBMCs. Sequencing libraries for TCR beta were prepared with iRepertoire HTBI primers and Arm-PCR of CDR3 regions. A single record per CDR3 protein comes from TCRdb applying MiXCR to the multiplex PCR reads. The sample carries approximately 470,000 distinct CDR3 sequences, under 20% recorded once. These records were also assigned to another study, of T cells in Graves' hyperthyroidism and ophthalmopathy.

The source was peripheral blood mononuclear cells (PBMCs), collected at new diagnosis, from a patient treated with antithyroid drugs. These receptors were taken from a man aged 35-49 years with Graves disease.

The V gene is TRBV20-1, the J gene TRBJ1-4, with TRBD1 matching over 8 bases. The V segment lost 6 bases and the J segment 8 bases; nucleotides outside the gene matches: 8. Germline V CDR1 and CDR2: DFQATT, SNEGSKA (reference sequence). CDR3 size: 13 residues. Written as DNA, the CDR3 is TGCAGTGCAAAGACAGGGGCGGGGGAAAAACTGTTTTTT. It encodes CSAKTGAGEKLFF.

This clonotype was seen many times. The chain uses TRBV3-1 and TRBJ2-2; D not certain. The V gene lost 4 bases and the J gene lost 4 bases, with 7 bases spanning the gap. The CDR3 has 13 residues. The germline V gene encodes CDR1 LGHDT and CDR2 YNNKEL (reference sequence). CDR3 region: CASSPRTTGELFF. CDR3 bases: TGTGCCAGCAGCCCGAGGACCACCGGGGAGCTGTTTTTT.

In its sample, this clonotype was seen many times. The chain links TRBV7-9 to TRBJ2-1; 9 positions agree with TRBD2. Germline CDR1 SEHNR, CDR2 FQNEAQ (reference sequence). V lost 5 bases and J lost 9; bases outside the gene matches: 11. The CDR3 has 15 amino acids. As DNA, the CDR3 is TGTGCCAGCAGCCCCGCCGGGCGGGAGGGCCTTGAGCAGTTCTTC. Encoded protein: CASSPAGREGLEQFF.

This clonotype was counted many times. CDR3 nucleotide sequence: TGTGCCAGCAGCTTAGGAGTAGTAATAGTTAATGAGCAGTTCTTC. Its translation: CASSLGVVIVNEQFF. The V call is TRBV11-2, the J call TRBJ2-1; D unclear. The CDR3 covers 15 residues. The V and J ends lost 1 base and 7 bases respectively, with 14 bases between them. In germline, CDR1 is SGHAT, CDR2 FQNNGV.

There are many counts of this clonotype. This chain connects TRBV11-2 to TRBJ1-2; perhaps TRBD1 as D (5 bases). There are 16 residues in the CDR3. Trimming took 0 bases from V and 7 from J, leaving 18 bases between them. Germline CDR1 reads SGHAT; CDR2 reads FQNNGV. The CDR3 DNA follows: TGTGCCAGCAGCTTAGAGGTTGGGGGGAGGTATGGTGGCTACACCTTC. Its translation is CASSLEVGGRYGGYTF.

This clonotype was recorded at least ten times. The genes are TRBV10-3 and TRBJ2-1, with TRBD2 matching over 9 bases. After removal of 6 bases from V and 4 bases from J, the junction contained 4 bases not matched to a gene. Germline CDR1 and CDR2: ENHRY and SYGVKD. The CDR3 sequence is 14 residues long. This chain's CDR3 is CAIRRLAVYNEQFF. The DNA for the CDR3 is TGTGCCATCAGAAGACTAGCGGTATACAATGAGCAGTTCTTC.

Many counts were recorded for this clonotype. CDR3 bases: TGTGCCAGCAGCGACACAGGGGGCTACTCCTACGAGCAGTACTTC. It translates to CASSDTGGYSYEQYF. The gene calls are TRBV6-1 and TRBJ2-7, with 9 bases lining up with TRBD1. Germline lookup yields CDR1 MNHNS and CDR2 SASEGT. This CDR3 comprises 15 residues. Unmatched junction bases numbered 6, after V lost 6 bases and J lost 0 bases.

This chain joins TRBV12-3 or TRBV12-4 and TRBJ1-4; D is unclear. The germline V and J ends were trimmed by 5 bases and 8 bases, with 15 bases remaining between them. CDR3 length equals 14 residues. CDR3 residues: CASSVTRGREKLFF. In DNA, the CDR3 is TGTGCCAGCAGTGTTACCCGCGGAAGGGAAAAACTGTTTTTT.

The genes are TRBV14 and TRBJ2-7; the match to TRBD2 covers 9 bases. CDR1 is SGHDN and CDR2 is FVKESK in the germline V gene. After removal of 0 bases from V and 2 bases from J, the junction contained 5 bases not matched to a gene. CDR3 length equals 16 residues. CDR3 region: CASSQDWREGAYEQYF. Here the CDR3 DNA reads TGTGCCAGCAGCCAAGATTGGCGGGAGGGAGCCTACGAGCAGTACTTC.